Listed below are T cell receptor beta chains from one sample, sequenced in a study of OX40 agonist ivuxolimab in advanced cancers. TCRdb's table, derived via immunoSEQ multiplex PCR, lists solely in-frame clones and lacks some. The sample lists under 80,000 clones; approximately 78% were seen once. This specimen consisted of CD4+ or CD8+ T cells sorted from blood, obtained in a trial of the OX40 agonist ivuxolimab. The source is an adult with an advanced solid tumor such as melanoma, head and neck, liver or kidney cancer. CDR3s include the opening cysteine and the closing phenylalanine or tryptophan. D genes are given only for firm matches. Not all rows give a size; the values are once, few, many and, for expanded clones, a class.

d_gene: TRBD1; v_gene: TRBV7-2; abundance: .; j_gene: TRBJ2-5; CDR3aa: CASSLAAWTGQETQYF
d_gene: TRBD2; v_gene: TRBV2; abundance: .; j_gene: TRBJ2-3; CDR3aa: CASTFSLGGGTDTQYF
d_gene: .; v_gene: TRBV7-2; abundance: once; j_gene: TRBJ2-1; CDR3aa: CASSSPRAVNYNEQFF
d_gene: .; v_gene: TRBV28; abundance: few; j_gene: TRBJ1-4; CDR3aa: CASSLLARDQSRRKLFF
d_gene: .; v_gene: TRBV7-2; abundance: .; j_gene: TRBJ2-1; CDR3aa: CASSLEREHNEQFF
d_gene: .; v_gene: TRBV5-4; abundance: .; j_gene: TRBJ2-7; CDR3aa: CASSLETAAYEQYF
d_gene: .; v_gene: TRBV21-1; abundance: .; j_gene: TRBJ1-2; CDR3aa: CASSKVRQAPGGYTF
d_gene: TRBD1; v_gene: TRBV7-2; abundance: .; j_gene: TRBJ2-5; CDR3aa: CASSPRRGRLQETQYF
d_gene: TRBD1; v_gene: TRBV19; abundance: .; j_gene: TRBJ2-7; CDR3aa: CATRDRVVGEQYF
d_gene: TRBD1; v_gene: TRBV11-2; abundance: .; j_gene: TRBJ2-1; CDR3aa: CASSRQGAEGDEQFF
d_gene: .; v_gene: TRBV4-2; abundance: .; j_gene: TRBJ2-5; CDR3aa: CASSQDIGAQETQYF
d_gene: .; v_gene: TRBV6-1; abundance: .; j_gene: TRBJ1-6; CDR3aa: CASSEISGGPYNSPLHF
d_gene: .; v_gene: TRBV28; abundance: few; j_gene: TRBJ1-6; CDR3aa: CASSLRQADSPLHF
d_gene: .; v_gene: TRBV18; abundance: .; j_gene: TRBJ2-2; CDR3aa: CASSPPSQNTGELFF
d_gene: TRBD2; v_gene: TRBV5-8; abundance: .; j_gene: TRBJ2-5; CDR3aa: CASSLRAGGHRETQYF
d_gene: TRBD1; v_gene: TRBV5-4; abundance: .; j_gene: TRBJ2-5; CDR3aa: CASSLILSDRAETQYF
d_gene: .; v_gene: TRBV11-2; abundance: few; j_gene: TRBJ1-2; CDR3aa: CASSRERGYGYTF
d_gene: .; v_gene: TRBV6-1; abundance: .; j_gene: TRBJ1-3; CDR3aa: CASSGFGAGTSGNTIYF
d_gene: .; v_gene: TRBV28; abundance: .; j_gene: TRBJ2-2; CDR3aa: CASSLPGQTLKLFF
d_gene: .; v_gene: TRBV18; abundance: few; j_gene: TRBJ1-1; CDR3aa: CASSPRGGATTEAFF
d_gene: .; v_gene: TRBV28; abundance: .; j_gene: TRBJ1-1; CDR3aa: CASSPTGGTEAFF
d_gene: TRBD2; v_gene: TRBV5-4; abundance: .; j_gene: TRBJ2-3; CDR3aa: CASSWGLAGMDTQYF
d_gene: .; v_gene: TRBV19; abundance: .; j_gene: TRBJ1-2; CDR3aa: CASSTATFGYTF
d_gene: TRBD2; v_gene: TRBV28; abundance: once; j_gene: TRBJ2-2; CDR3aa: CASRCQREVCAGELFF